This T cell receptor (beta chain) was found in a study of cytomegalovirus exposure and HLA in healthy donors. Study-level findings and limits: The authors confirmed in vitro that three CMV-associated chains were specific for CMV antigens. Exclusion applied to some V segments, including TRBV6-2 and TRBV6-3, as they were indistinguishable.

About this clone: Its target is unknown.

PCR primers comprised 60 Vbeta and 13 Jbeta primers. Data came from immunoSEQ multiplex PCR; TCRdb stores just in-frame clones and leaves some out. Of around 250,000 clones in the sample, around 90% were seen once. The V gene's germline CDR1 is MDHEN and CDR2 SYDVKM. The CDR3 is 13 residues long. The source of this sequence is a girl aged 2 to 10 in good health and CMV-seronegative. V is TRBV28 and J is TRBJ2-5; TRBD1 agrees at 7 bases. The J call is in doubt because the DNA end fits TRBJ2-7 better. Source material: PBMCs. For the CDR3, the DNA is TGTGCCAGCACCCTGACAGGGTCGGACGAGCAGTACTTC. Translating it yields CASTLTGSDEQYF.